This TCR beta chain was recorded in a study of CXCR3-negative and CXCR3-positive naive CD8 T cells. Whole-study context: TRB reads totalled about 140 million, about 1.5 +/- 0.3 million per library.

Via 5' RACE with UMI labels, TRB cDNA libraries were prepared. TCRdb re-called the 5' RACE reads; one entry per CDR3 protein, DNA not given. The sample data list about 130,000 distinct CDR3 sequences. Germline CDR1 is MDHEN and CDR2 is SYDVKM. The CDR3 has 15 residues. The source is a human donor in good health. Some clones in this sample may be carry-over from other donors' samples. The chain is built from TRBV28 and TRBJ2-3; as DNA is missing, the TRBD1 call by TCRdb cannot be tested. The sample comprised naive CXCR3- CD8+ T cells from blood. Regarding subset: CD45RO-CCR7+CD27+CD95- naive CD8+ T cells lacking CXCR3 (TNR3-). CDR3 in amino acids: CASSFSIAGADTQYF.